This TCR beta chain was sequenced for a study of early T cells in non-severe SARS-CoV-2 infection. Germline CDR1 is DFQATT and CDR2 is SNEGSKA (reference sequence). The CDR3 runs 14 residues. The V end was cut by 1 base, the J end by 4 bases, with 14 bases between. TCRdb reanalysed the 5' RACE reads using MiXCR and keeps one entry per CDR3 protein. The sample yields about 16,000 distinct CDR3 sequences, approximately 5.4% seen once. The clonotype was recovered from an adult who was a healthcare worker with PCR-confirmed SARS-CoV-2 infection or an uninfected control (not recorded which). Source material: whole blood. V gene TRBV20-1 combines with J gene TRBJ2-7; D call uncertain. CDR3: CSARGSSSWYEQYF. CDR3 nucleotide sequence: TGCAGTGCTAGAGGTTCCAGTTCGTGGTACGAGCAGTACTTC.